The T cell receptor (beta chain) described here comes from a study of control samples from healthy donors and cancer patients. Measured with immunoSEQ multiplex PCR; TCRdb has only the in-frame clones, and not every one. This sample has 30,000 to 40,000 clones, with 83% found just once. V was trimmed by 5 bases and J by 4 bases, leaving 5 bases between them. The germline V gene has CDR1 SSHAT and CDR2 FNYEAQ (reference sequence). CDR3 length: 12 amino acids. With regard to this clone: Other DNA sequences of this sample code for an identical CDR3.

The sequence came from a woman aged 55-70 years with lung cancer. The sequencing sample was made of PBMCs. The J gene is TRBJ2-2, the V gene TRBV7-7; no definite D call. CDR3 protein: CASSGFTGELFF. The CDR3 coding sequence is TGTGCCAGCAGCGGCTTCACCGGGGAGCTGTTTTTT.